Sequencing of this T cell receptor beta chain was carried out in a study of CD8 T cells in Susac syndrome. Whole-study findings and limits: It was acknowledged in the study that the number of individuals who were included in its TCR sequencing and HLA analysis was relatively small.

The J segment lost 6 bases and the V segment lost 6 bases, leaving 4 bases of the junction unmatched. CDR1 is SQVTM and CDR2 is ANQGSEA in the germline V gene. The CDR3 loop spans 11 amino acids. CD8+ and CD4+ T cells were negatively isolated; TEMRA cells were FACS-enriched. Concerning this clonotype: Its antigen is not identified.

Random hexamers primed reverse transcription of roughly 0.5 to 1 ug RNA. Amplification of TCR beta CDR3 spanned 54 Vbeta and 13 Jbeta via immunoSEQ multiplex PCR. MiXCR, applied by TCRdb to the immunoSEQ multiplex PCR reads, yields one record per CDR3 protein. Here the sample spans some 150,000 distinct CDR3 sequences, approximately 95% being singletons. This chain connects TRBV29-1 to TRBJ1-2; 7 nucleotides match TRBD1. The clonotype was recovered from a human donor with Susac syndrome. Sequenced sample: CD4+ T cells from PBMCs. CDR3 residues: CSVATGDGYTF. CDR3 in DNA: TGCAGCGTCGCTACAGGGGATGGCTACACCTTC. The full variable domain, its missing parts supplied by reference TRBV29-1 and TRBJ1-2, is SAVISQKPSRDICQRGTSLTIQCQVDSQVTMMFWYRQQPGQSLTLIATANQGSEATYESGFVIDKFPISRPNLTFSTLTVSNMSPEDSSIYLCSVATGDGYTFGSGTRLTVV.